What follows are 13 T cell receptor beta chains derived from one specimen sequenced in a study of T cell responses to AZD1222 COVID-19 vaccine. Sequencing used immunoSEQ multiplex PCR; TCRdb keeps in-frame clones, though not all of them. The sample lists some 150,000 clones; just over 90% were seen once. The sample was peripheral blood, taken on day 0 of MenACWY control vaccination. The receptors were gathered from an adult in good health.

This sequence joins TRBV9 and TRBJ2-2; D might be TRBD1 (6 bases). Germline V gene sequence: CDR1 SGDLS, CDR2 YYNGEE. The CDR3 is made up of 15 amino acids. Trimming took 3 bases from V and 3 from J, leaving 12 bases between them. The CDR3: CASSAGDGDTGELFF. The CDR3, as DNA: TGTGCCAGCAGCGCAGGGGACGGAGACACCGGGGAGCTGTTTTTT.

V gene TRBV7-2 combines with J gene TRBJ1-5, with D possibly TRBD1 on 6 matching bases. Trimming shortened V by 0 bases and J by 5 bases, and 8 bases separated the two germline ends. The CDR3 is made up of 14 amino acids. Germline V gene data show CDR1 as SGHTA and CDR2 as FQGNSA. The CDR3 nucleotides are TGTGCCAGCAGCTTAGCTGGACAGTATCAGCCCCAGCATTTT. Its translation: CASSLAGQYQPQHF.

As DNA, the CDR3 is TGTGCCAGCAGCTTGAACTTAGGAGGGTCTGGAAACACCATATATTTT. It is translated as CASSLNLGGSGNTIYF. This chain joins TRBV5-6 and TRBJ1-3; D uncertain. This CDR3 contains 16 residues. The V and J ends lost 1 base and 1 base respectively, with 12 bases between them. Germline assignment: CDR1 SGHDT and CDR2 YYEEEE.

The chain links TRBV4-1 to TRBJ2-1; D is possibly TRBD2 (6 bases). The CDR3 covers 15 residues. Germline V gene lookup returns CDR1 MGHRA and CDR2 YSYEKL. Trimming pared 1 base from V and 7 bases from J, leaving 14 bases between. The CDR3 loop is CASSQGTGVGNEQFF. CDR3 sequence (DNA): TGCGCCAGCAGCCAAGGGACGGGAGTCGGAAATGAGCAGTTCTTC.

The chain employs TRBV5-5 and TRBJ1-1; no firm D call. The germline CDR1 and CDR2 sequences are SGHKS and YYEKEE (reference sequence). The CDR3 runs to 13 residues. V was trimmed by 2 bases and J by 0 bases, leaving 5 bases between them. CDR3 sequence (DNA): TGTGCCAGCAGCTTTCAGGTGAACACTGAAGCTTTCTTT. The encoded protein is CASSFQVNTEAFF.

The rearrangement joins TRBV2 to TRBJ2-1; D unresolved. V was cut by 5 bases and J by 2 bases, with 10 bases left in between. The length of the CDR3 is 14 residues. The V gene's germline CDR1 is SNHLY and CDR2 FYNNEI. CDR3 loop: CASSSDPAYNEQFF. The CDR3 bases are TGTGCCAGCAGTTCCGATCCGGCCTACAATGAGCAGTTCTTC.

The CDR3 region has the DNA TGTGCCAGCAGTTTGGCATATCCTAACTATGGCTACACCTTC. Amino acids: CASSLAYPNYGYTF. The chain links TRBV27 to TRBJ1-2; D is undetermined. Germline values: CDR1 MNHEY, CDR2 SMNVEV (reference sequence). Trimming left V 3 bases short and J 0 bases short, with 8 bases between. This CDR3 contains 14 residues.

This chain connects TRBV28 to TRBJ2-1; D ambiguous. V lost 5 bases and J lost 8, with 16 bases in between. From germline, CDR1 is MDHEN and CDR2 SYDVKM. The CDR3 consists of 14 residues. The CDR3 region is CASSVVALYDEQFF. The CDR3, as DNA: TGTGCCAGCAGTGTCGTCGCCTTGTACGATGAGCAGTTCTTC. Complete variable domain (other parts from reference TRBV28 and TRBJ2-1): DVKVTQSSRYLVKRTGEKVFLECVQDMDHENMFWYRQDPGLGLRLIYFSYDVKMKEKGDIPEGYSVSREKKERFSLILESASTNQTSMYLCASSVVALYDEQFFGPGTRLTVL.

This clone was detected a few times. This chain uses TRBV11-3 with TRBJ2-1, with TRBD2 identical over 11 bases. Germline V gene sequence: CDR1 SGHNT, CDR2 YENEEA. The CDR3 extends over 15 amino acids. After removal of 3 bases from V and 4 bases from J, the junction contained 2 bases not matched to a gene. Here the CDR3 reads CASSLLAGGYNEQFF. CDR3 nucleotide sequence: TGTGCCAGCAGCTTGCTAGCGGGAGGATACAATGAGCAGTTCTTC.

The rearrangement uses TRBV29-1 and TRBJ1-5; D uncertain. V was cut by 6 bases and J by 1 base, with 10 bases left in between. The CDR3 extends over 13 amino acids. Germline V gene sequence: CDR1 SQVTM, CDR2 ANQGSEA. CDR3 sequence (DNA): TGCAGCGTCCATAGTGGGAGCAATCAGCCCCAGCATTTT. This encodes CSVHSGSNQPQHF.

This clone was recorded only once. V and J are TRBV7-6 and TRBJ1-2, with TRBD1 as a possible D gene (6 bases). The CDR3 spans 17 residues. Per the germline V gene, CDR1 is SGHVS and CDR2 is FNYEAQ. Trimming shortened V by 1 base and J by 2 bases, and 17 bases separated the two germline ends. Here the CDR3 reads CASSLGAGAGGNYGYTF. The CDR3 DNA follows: TGTGCCAGCAGCTTAGGGGCGGGGGCCGGAGGGAACTATGGCTACACCTTC.

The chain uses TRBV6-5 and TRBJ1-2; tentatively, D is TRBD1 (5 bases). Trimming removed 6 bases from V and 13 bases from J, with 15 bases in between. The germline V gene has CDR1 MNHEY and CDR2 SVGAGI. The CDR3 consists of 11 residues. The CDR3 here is CASSRRGRTTF. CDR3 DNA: TGTGCCAGCAGCCGCCGGGGGAGAACCACCTTC.

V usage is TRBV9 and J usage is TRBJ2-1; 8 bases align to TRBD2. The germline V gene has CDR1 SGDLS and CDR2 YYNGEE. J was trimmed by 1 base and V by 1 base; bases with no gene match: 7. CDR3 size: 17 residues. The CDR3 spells CASSVRSAGASYNEQFF. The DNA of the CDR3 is TGTGCCAGCAGCGTAAGATCAGCGGGAGCGTCCTACAATGAGCAGTTCTTC. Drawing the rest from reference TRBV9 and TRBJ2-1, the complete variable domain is DSGVTQTPKHLITATGQRVTLRCSPRSGDLSVYWYQQSLDQGLQFLIQYYNGEERAKGNILERFSAQQFPDLHSELNLSSLELGDSALYFCASSVRSAGASYNEQFFGPGTRLTVL.